These T cell receptor beta chains were read from a single sample in a study of blood T cell repertoires in COVID-19. Sequencing used immunoSEQ multiplex PCR; TCRdb keeps in-frame clones, though not all of them. In the table there are roughly 460,000 clones, about 87% of which are singletons. The sequenced sample consisted of peripheral blood. All receptors derive from a man younger than 35 with COVID-19, enrolled during active disease. Each CDR3 is given without its conserved first and last residue. Clone sizes are given selectively: once, few, many, or a class where the clone is expanded.

- TRBJ2-1 TRBV2 ASLRDSFYNEQF
- TRBJ2-7 TRBV2 ASRSQGSSYEQY
- TRBJ1-5 TRBV6-2/TRBV6-3 ASSLRSRANQPQH
- TRBJ1-4 TRBV28 ASSLLGQREKLF
- TRBJ1-1 TRBV7-8 ASSSGQATEAF
- TRBJ2-3 TRBV19 ASSGGTVYTDTQY
once TRBJ2-7 TRBV24-1 ATSDQGFEQY
- TRBJ2-3 TRBV10-1 ASGPRGPTDTQY
- TRBJ1-1 TRBV10-2 ASSEPGENTEAF
- TRBJ2-7 TRBV7-9 ASSTPGQGYEQY
- TRBJ2-3 TRBV27 ASSSWAGGSTDTQY
- TRBJ2-2 TRBV3-1/TRBV3-2 ASTQRGTGRIGELF
- TRBJ2-1 TRBV5-1 ASSGLAGTYNEQF
- TRBJ2-7 TRBV24-1 ATSDAGQGAHEQY
- TRBJ2-7 TRBV7-3 ASSPGLAGQYEQY